The 28 T cell receptor beta chains presented below share a single source sample, sequenced in a study of blood T cell repertoires in COVID-19. Here immunoSEQ multiplex PCR was the method, and the copy in TCRdb shows in-frame clones only, minus some. Here the sample spans some 100,000 clones, more than 85% being singletons. Specimen: peripheral blood. Every receptor here comes from a man aged 55 to 70 with acute or convalescent COVID-19.

The rearrangement links TRBV27 to TRBJ2-7, with D maybe TRBD2 (6 bases). V dropped 5 bases and J dropped 5 bases, with 16 bases sitting between them. CDR1 and CDR2 (germline): MNHEY, SMNVEV (reference sequence). The length of the CDR3 is 14 residues. The CDR3 is CASSPGGRTDEQYF. The CDR3, as DNA: TGTGCCAGCAGTCCCGGGGGACGGACCGACGAGCAGTACTTC.

The chain combines TRBV5-1 with TRBJ2-5, with 10 bases lining up with TRBD2. Looked up from germline, CDR1 is SGHRS and CDR2 is YFSETQ. V was clipped by 2 bases and J by 3 bases; unmatched bases: 4. The CDR3 length is 15 residues. CDR3 nucleotides: TGCGCCAGCAGCTTTGGAGCGGGAGGGGAAGAGACCCAGTACTTC. This codes for CASSFGAGGEETQYF.

This chain joins TRBV11-3 and TRBJ1-1, with 8 bases identical to TRBD1. From germline, CDR1 is SGHNT and CDR2 YENEEA. With 1 base clipped from V and 8 bases from J, the junction kept 3 bases outside the gene matches. CDR3 size: 13 residues. CDR3 bases: TGTGCCAGCAGCTTAGCCGGGGACAGGGAAGCTTTCTTT. Residues: CASSLAGDREAFF.

This chain uses TRBV21-1 with TRBJ1-6; the D call in the table, TRBD1, was not verified against the DNA. TRBV21-1 is a known pseudogene. CDR3 length: 17 amino acids. Written as DNA, the CDR3 is TGTGCCAGCAGCAAAGAAATAGCTCAGGGCTGCGTGTCACCCCTCCACTTT. This gives the protein CASSKEIAQGCVSPLHF.

The gene calls are TRBV15 and TRBJ1-6; tentatively, D is TRBD1 (6 bases). Trimming pared 0 bases from V and 7 bases from J, leaving 13 bases between. The length of the CDR3 is 16 residues. CDR1 and CDR2 from the germline V gene are LNHNV and YYDKDF (reference sequence). CDR3 residues: CATSRDQDSLNSPLHF. The CDR3 DNA reads TGTGCCACCAGCAGAGATCAGGACAGCCTAAATTCACCCCTCCACTTT.

The chain recombines TRBV7-2 with TRBJ2-7; TRBD1 matches at 11 bases. CDR1 and CDR2 from the germline V gene are SGHTA and FQGNSA. V was clipped by 4 bases and J by 4 bases; unmatched bases: 6. This CDR3 spans 15 amino acids. CDR3 residues: CASSSRDRGLYEQYF. The CDR3 nucleotides are TGTGCCAGCAGCTCTCGGGACAGGGGGTTGTACGAGCAGTACTTC.

This chain connects TRBV24-1 to TRBJ2-3; D unresolved. The CDR3 is made up of 13 amino acids. The germline V gene encodes CDR1 KGHDR and CDR2 SFDVKD. Trimming removed 4 bases at V and 1 base at J, with 5 bases between. CDR3 nucleotides: TGTGCCACCAGTGAGGCGGGCACAGATACGCAGTATTTT. Residues: CATSEAGTDTQYF.

This clone was seen a single time. The gene calls are TRBV21-1 and TRBJ2-7; TRBD1 reflects the table's D call only, with no check against the DNA. TRBV21-1 is termed a pseudogene. CDR3 length: 16 residues. CDR3 DNA: TGTGCCAGCAGCAAAGGGGGAGACAGGGTGAGTTTCGAGCAGTACGTC. Protein product: CASSKGGDRVSFEQYV.

The chain uses TRBV19 and TRBJ2-1; 7 positions match TRBD2. CDR1 and CDR2 from the germline V gene are LNHDA and SQIVND (reference sequence). J was trimmed by 13 bases and V by 7 bases; bases with no gene match: 13. The CDR3 is made up of 13 amino acids. CDR3 region: CASNFGGEGGQFF. CDR3 in DNA: TGTGCCAGTAATTTCGGAGGGGAGGGCGGTCAGTTCTTC.

The rearrangement links TRBV5-1 to TRBJ2-2; D unclear. V dropped 2 bases and J dropped 8 bases, with 13 bases sitting between them. This CDR3 is 14 amino acids long. CDR1 is SGHRS and CDR2 is YFSETQ in the germline V gene. CDR3 in DNA: TGCGCCAGCAGCTTAACAACAGTTCCGGGGGAGCTGTTTTTT. This codes for CASSLTTVPGELFF. The full variable domain, completed using reference TRBV5-1 and TRBJ2-2, is KAGVTQTPRYLIKTRGQQVTLSCSPISGHRSVSWYQQTPGQGLQFLFEYFSETQRNKGNFPGRFSGRQFSNSRSEMNVSTLELGDSALYLCASSLTTVPGELFFGEGSRLTVL.

This clone was seen only a few times. J is TRBJ1-1 and V is TRBV5-1, with 9 bases that match TRBD1. Germline V CDR1 and CDR2: SGHRS, YFSETQ. Unmatched junction bases numbered 2, after V lost 0 bases and J lost 5 bases. The CDR3 spans 14 residues. The CDR3 coding sequence is TGCGCCAGCAGCTTGGACAGGGGGCGTACTGAAGCTTTCTTT. Translating gives CASSLDRGRTEAFF.

This clone has a single count. The rearrangement joins TRBV6-5 to TRBJ1-2; D unclear. The V gene's germline CDR1 is MNHEY and CDR2 SVGAGI. CDR3 length equals 15 residues. V shed 0 bases and J shed 0 bases, with 8 bases lying between them. CDR3 residues: CASSYSGRTNYGYTF. The CDR3 DNA reads TGTGCCAGCAGTTACTCGGGCAGGACTAACTATGGCTACACCTTC.

The V gene is TRBV4-2, the J gene TRBJ2-3; 9 bases agree with TRBD2. CDR1 is LGHNA, CDR2 YNFKEQ, per germline. The CDR3 spans 17 residues. V lost 0 bases to trimming and J lost 4 bases; unmatched junction nucleotides: 8. CDR3 sequence reads: CASSQDLGSGSSDTQYF. CDR3 sequence (DNA): TGTGCCAGCAGCCAAGATCTTGGTAGCGGGAGTTCAGATACGCAGTATTTT.

The V gene is TRBV20-1, the J gene TRBJ2-1; 13 bases fit TRBD2. Germline assignment: CDR1 DFQATT and CDR2 SNEGSKA (reference sequence). The junction had 7 bases not matched to a gene; V was cut back by 5 bases and J by 9 bases. The CDR3 is 14 residues long. CDR3 DNA: TGCAGTGCTCGTGGACTAGCGGGAGTACGTGAGCAGTTCTTC. Translating gives CSARGLAGVREQFF.

The CDR3 spells CASSRDRGRGEPFF. The CDR3, as DNA: TGTGCCAGCAGCCGGGACAGGGGCCGGGGCGAGCCTTTCTTT. The chain recombines TRBV28 with TRBJ1-1, with 10 nucleotides matching TRBD1. From germline, CDR1 is MDHEN and CDR2 SYDVKM. Germline trimming cut 6 bases from V and 12 bases from J; bases unmatched to any gene: 13. The CDR3 totals 14 residues.

In nucleotides, the CDR3 is TGTGCCAGTAGTGATATAGACAGCATCAATCAGCCCCAGCATTTT. It codes for CASSDIDSINQPQHF. The chain recombines TRBV19 with TRBJ1-5; D may be TRBD1 (5 bases). In germline, CDR1 is LNHDA, CDR2 SQIVND (reference sequence). The V and J ends lost 5 bases and 3 bases respectively, with 14 bases between them. The length of the CDR3 is 15 residues.

CDR3 in DNA: TGTGCCAGCAGCTTAGGCCGGGGAGAAAAACTGTTTTTT. This gives the protein CASSLGRGEKLFF. This sequence joins TRBV13 and TRBJ1-4; D is unclear. Trimming took 0 bases from V and 8 from J, leaving 7 bases between them. Germline CDR1 is PRHDT and CDR2 is FYEKMQ (reference sequence). This CDR3 is built from 13 residues.

V gene TRBV28 combines with J gene TRBJ2-7; 9 bases agree with TRBD2. Trimming cost V 4 bases and J 4 bases; bases outside gene matches: 8. Looked up from germline, CDR1 is MDHEN and CDR2 is SYDVKM. CDR3 length: 15 residues. The CDR3 sequence: CASSSGGLAGYEQYF. The CDR3 nucleotides read TGTGCCAGCAGTTCAGGGGGACTAGCAGGGTACGAGCAGTACTTC.

This clone was seen more than once but under ten times. V and J are TRBV21-1 and TRBJ1-2; the table's D call, TRBD1, was not checked against the DNA. TRBV21-1 is flagged as a pseudogene. The CDR3 runs 15 residues. In DNA form, the CDR3 reads TGTGCCAGCAGCAAAGCGCTCCCAGGGGACTATGGCTACACCTTC. It encodes CASSKALPGDYGYTF.

This sequence joins TRBV3-1 (or the pseudogene TRBV3-2) and TRBJ2-2; D is possibly TRBD2 (5 bases). Germline lookup yields CDR1 LGHDT and CDR2 YNNKEL (reference sequence). Between the trimmed V and J ends, which lost 0 bases and 8 bases, there was a span of 13 bases. The CDR3 contains 15 residues. CDR3 sequence (DNA): TGTGCCAGCAGCCAAGATCCTAGCAGTGCGGGGGAGCTGTTTTTT. Amino acid sequence: CASSQDPSSAGELFF.

The chain joins TRBV6-1 to TRBJ1-1; D gene uncertain. The germline V gene encodes CDR1 MNHNS and CDR2 SASEGT. V lost 1 base, J lost 0 bases, and 9 bases lay in between. The CDR3 consists of 15 residues. The DNA of the CDR3 is TGTGCCAGCAGTGAAGTGGGCAGAGTGAACACTGAAGCTTTCTTT. It translates to CASSEVGRVNTEAFF.

The rearrangement uses TRBV10-2 and TRBJ2-3, with 8 bases that match TRBD2. J gave up 4 bases and V 7 bases, and 10 bases lay outside the gene matches. CDR1 is WSHSY, CDR2 SAAADI, per germline. This CDR3 contains 15 residues. Written as DNA, the CDR3 is TGCGCCAGCATTGGGGGCCAACTAGCGGCAGATACGCAGTATTTT. This codes for CASIGGQLAADTQYF.

The gene calls are TRBV30 and TRBJ1-6, with a weak D call TRBD1 (6 bases). Per the germline V gene, CDR1 is GTSNPN and CDR2 is SVGIG (reference sequence). V shed 2 bases and J shed 14 bases, with 16 bases lying between them. The CDR3 loop spans 13 amino acids. The CDR3 bases are TGTGCCTGGAGTCCGGCAGGGGAAGCCACCCTCCACTTT. Residues: CAWSPAGEATLHF.

The J gene is TRBJ1-3, the V gene TRBV5-1; possibly TRBD1 for D (5 bases). This CDR3 region has 16 residues. Trimming took off 4 bases at V and 0 bases at J, with 14 bases between the two ends. Germline CDR1 is SGHRS and CDR2 is YFSETQ. The chain's CDR3 is CASSLLQGSSGNTIYF. The CDR3 DNA is TGCGCCAGCAGCCTTTTGCAGGGATCCTCTGGAAACACCATATATTTT.

On this clone itself: Additional DNA sequences in this sample encode the identical CDR3. This sequence joins TRBV19 and TRBJ1-2; 8 bases align to TRBD1. CDR3 length: 13 amino acids. Germline V gene sequence: CDR1 LNHDA, CDR2 SQIVND (reference sequence). After removal of 6 bases from V and 4 bases from J, the junction contained 4 bases not matched to a gene. The CDR3 here is CASSPDRGYGYTF. DNA of the CDR3: TGTGCCAGTAGCCCAGACAGGGGCTATGGCTACACCTTC.

The count of this clone is one. In the same sample, other DNA sequences code for this CDR3. The chain employs TRBV18 and TRBJ2-3, with a tentative D call TRBD2 (6 bases). The CDR3 length is 15 residues. Trimming removed 2 bases at V and 0 bases at J, with 9 bases between. Germline V CDR1 and CDR2: KGHSH, LQKENI. CDR3 in amino acids: CASSPASGSTDTQYF. The CDR3 DNA reads TGTGCCAGCTCACCAGCCAGCGGGAGCACAGATACGCAGTATTTT.

V is TRBV11-3 and J is TRBJ2-5; 10 bases map to TRBD2. The CDR3 sequence is 16 residues long. J lost 2 bases, V lost 1 base, and 4 bases had no gene match. CDR1 is SGHNT and CDR2 is YENEEA in the germline V gene. This chain's CDR3 is CASSLVGTSEQETQYF. DNA for the CDR3: TGTGCCAGCAGCTTAGTCGGGACTAGCGAGCAAGAGACCCAGTACTTC.

This clone was detected only a few times. V is TRBV28 and J is TRBJ1-6; TRBD1 agrees at 7 bases. V lost 8 bases and J lost 10; bases outside the gene matches: 8. There are 13 residues in the CDR3. Germline loops: CDR1 MDHEN, CDR2 SYDVKM. For the CDR3, the DNA is TGTGCCAGCTTCAGGGGGACGAGCTCACCCCTCCACTTT. This codes for CASFRGTSSPLHF.